The rows below give T cell receptor beta chains drawn from one sample of a study of beta chain features in type 1 diabetes. Libraries were prepared by immunoSEQ multiplex PCR; TCRdb keeps only in-frame clonotypes and omits some of them. The table records hundreds of thousands of clones, around 16% of them present only once. Sequencing was carried out using naive CD4+ T cells from blood. Receptors were obtained from a man aged 18 to 30 in good health. CDR3s include the opening cysteine and the closing phenylalanine or tryptophan. D genes are given only for firm matches. For some rows the clone size is stated as once, few or many, or as a class when expanded; others skip it.

>few|NA|TRBJ1-4|TRBV7-9
TGTGCCAGCAGCCCTAGGGACGGCAAGAGGGAAAAACTGTTTTTT
CASSPRDGKREKLFF
>few|NA|TRBJ2-4|TRBV6-5
TGTGCCAGCAGTTACTCGGACAGTCCCGGGATAAACATTCAGTACTTC
CASSYSDSPGINIQYF
>few|NA|TRBJ1-2|TRBV6-5
TGTGCCAGCAGTTACACAGGGATGGTAATCTATGGCTACACCTTC
CASSYTGMVIYGYTF
>few|TRBD1|TRBJ1-6|TRBV6-1
TGTGCCAGCTACAGGGGTTATTCACCCCTCCACTTT
CASYRGYSPLHF
>NA|NA|TRBJ1-5|TRBV6-5
TGTGCCAGCAGTCCTCAGGACAAGGGCAATCAGCCCCAGCATTTT
CASSPQDKGNQPQHF
>NA|NA|TRBJ1-2|TRBV7-3
TGTGCCAGCAGCTTCGGGGGAGTTGGGCTAAACTATGGCTACACCTTC
CASSFGGVGLNYGYTF
>NA|NA|TRBJ2-7|TRBV15
TGTGCCACCAGCAGAGATCCTGGGACATTTGGCTACGAGCAGTACTTC
CATSRDPGTFGYEQYF
>NA|TRBD2|TRBJ2-2|TRBV9
TGTGCCAGCACCGGGACTAGCGGGGGGACCGGGGAGCTGTTTTTT
CASTGTSGGTGELFF
>few|NA|TRBJ1-1|TRBV6-5
TGTGCCAGCAGCCGCCGGGGGAACACTGAAGCTTTCTTT
CASSRRGNTEAFF
>NA|NA|TRBJ2-1|TRBV9
TGTGCCAGCAGCGTATCGTCTGGAGGACTACAATACAATGAGCAGTTCTTC
CASSVSSGGLQYNEQFF
>few|NA|TRBJ2-7|TRBV7-9
TGTGCCAGCAGCTTATCTCCAGGGCCCTACGAGCAGTACTTC
CASSLSPGPYEQYF
>NA|NA|TRBJ1-1|TRBV27
TGTGCCAGCAGTCCTCGACAGGCACCCGTCTCTGAAGCTTTCTTT
CASSPRQAPVSEAFF
>NA|NA|TRBJ2-3|TRBV5-1
TGCGCCAGCAGCTTGGGACTTCAAGTTAGAACAGATACGCAGTATTTT
CASSLGLQVRTDTQYF
>NA|NA|TRBJ1-5|TRBV7-9
TGTGCCAGCAGCTTAGCAGGTTGGAATCAGCCCCAGCATTTT
CASSLAGWNQPQHF
>NA|NA|TRBJ1-3|TRBV15
TGTGCCACCAGCAGGGACAAGGGGACTGGAAACACCATATATTTT
CATSRDKGTGNTIYF
>NA|NA|TRBJ2-5|TRBV9
TGTGCCAGCAGCGAGCGGGGGGACAGGAATTCAGAGACCCAGTACTTC
CASSERGDRNSETQYF
>NA|NA|TRBJ1-4|TRBV30
TGTGCCTGGAGTCTTAGCGGGGGTGCTAATGAAAAACTGTTTTTT
CAWSLSGGANEKLFF
>few|NA|TRBJ2-6|TRBV6-5
TGTGCCAGCAGTTATAAGAGCTCTGGGGCCAACGTCCTGACTTTC
CASSYKSSGANVLTF
>few|NA|TRBJ2-6|TRBV5-4
TGTGCCAGCAGCTTGGAGGGCAGGGTTAGCTCTGGGGCCAACGTCCTGACTTTC
CASSLEGRVSSGANVLTF
>few|TRBD1|TRBJ1-6|TRBV30
TGTGCCTGGAGTGGACAGGGCTCGCCATCACCCCTCCACTTT
CAWSGQGSPSPLHF
>NA|TRBD1|TRBJ2-7|TRBV14
TGTGCCAGCAGCCAATTGACCGGGACAGGGGTATACGAGCAGTACTTC
CASSQLTGTGVYEQYF
>few|TRBD2|TRBJ2-5|TRBV18
TGTGCCAGCTCACCACGGCTAGCGGTAGAAGAGACCCAGTACTTC
CASSPRLAVEETQYF
>few|NA|TRBJ2-5|TRBV28
TGTGCCAGCAATTCTGGGGTCGAGACCCAGTACTTC
CASNSGVETQYF
>NA|TRBD1|TRBJ1-6|TRBV7-9
TGTGCCAGCAGCCCAACCGGGACAGGGGGTTCACCCCTCCACTTT
CASSPTGTGGSPLHF
>NA|NA|TRBJ2-7|TRBV2
TGTGCCAGCAGCCCTGAAGGGTACATTTCCTCCGAGCAGTACTTC
CASSPEGYISSEQYF
>few|NA|TRBJ2-1|TRBV14
TGTGCCAGCAAGTTGGGTTTGAGCTCCTACAATGAGCAGTTCTTC
CASKLGLSSYNEQFF
>NA|NA|TRBJ2-7|TRBV7-2
TGTGCCAGCAGCTCCCTCGCCCTTGGAGATAACGAGCAGTACTTC
CASSSLALGDNEQYF
>few|NA|TRBJ1-3|TRBV30
TGTGCCTGGAGTCCCGGGGTCGTGAGCTCTGGAAACACCATATATTTT
CAWSPGVVSSGNTIYF
>few|NA|TRBJ2-7|TRBV7-2
TGTGCCAGCAGCAAGGACCCGGGGGACACAGGACGGGAGCAGTACTTC
CASSKDPGDTGREQYF
>NA|NA|TRBJ2-1|TRBV7-2
TGTGCCAGCAGCTTTTCCCGGAATGAGCAGTTCTTC
CASSFSRNEQFF
>few|NA|TRBJ2-3|TRBV4-2
TGTGCCAGCATGCGGGGAGGCACAGATACGCAGTATTTT
CASMRGGTDTQYF
>NA|TRBD2|TRBJ2-4|TRBV7-2
TGTGCCAGCAGCTTAGGTGGGACTAGCGGGATCTCGGGCCAAAACATTCAGTACTTC
CASSLGGTSGISGQNIQYF
>NA|NA|TRBJ1-5|TRBV4-3
TGCGCCAGCAGCCAAGAACGCACCAAGAATCAGCCCCAGCATTTT
CASSQERTKNQPQHF